This note documents a single TCR beta chain sequence. It has no known antigen specificity. Base qualities are not provided; no much larger clone lies one nucleotide away. This sample stems from a study of T and B cells in COVID-19 patients (dated by TCRdb to the early 2020s). About the study as a whole: In this study, adaptive immunity was profiled in COVID-19 patients who either had active infection or had recovered, using TRB and IGH repertoire sequencing of peripheral blood. Critical illness requiring mechanical ventilation or ECMO was present in about 65% of the roughly 20 patients in the active-infection cohort. A recovered cohort was made up of 19 patients contributing fewer than 25 samples, mostly after mild to moderate COVID-19 managed as outpatients. For the repertoire analyses, the comparison was an age-matched reference group of approximately 39 healthy donors who were negative for COVID-19 antibodies. Over 7 million TCR sequences were analysed in a TCR and BCR sequence repository that covered 37 patients and 65 to 85 time points. Of the approximately 22 patients in the active-infection cohort, some 17 had comorbidities associated with unfavorable COVID-19 outcome. Patients in the recovered cohort had a median age of approximately 36 years, compared with more than 60 years for patients in the active-infection cohort. As many as 9 follow-up blood samples were collected from each patient, and in some individuals these samples spanned different disease stages. Because samples were available both during active disease and after recovery, two patients were counted in both the recovered and the active cohorts.

The germline V gene yields KGHSH for CDR1 and LQKENI for CDR2. Its CDR3 holds 15 amino acids, cysteine through phenylalanine. CDR3 DNA is the only sequence kept; it has 45 bases, read in frame from the first base. V is shortened by 0 bases, J by 7 bases, and the region joining them spans 15 bases. For sequencing, an Illumina MiSeq was employed. Multiplex PCR with BIOMED2 TRB-A/B primer pools was used to amplify the TRB rearrangements. Illumina-compatible adapters and 7-nucleotide sample barcodes were attached to the amplicons in two consecutive PCRs. All library PCRs used Phusion HS II polymerase. The amplicons were purified from gel with the NucleoSpin Gel and PCR Clean-up kit, measured on Qubit, and combined at 4 to 5 nM. The quality of the amplicon pool was checked on an Agilent 2100 Bioanalyzer prior to Illumina next-generation sequencing. As for the original processing: Annotation of TRB rearrangements was performed with MiXCR 3.0.8 using the default MiXCR reference library. Sequences with fewer than 2 reads and non-productive reads were filtered out, and every unique CDR3 nucleotide sequence was treated as a single clone. R 3.5.1 was used to calculate clonality, diversity, richness and V-J gene usage. GLIPH2 was used to cluster TCRs by CDR3 similarity, and OLGA was used to calculate generation probabilities. Only GLIPH2 clusters with at least four unique TCR clonotypes present in at least three individuals were retained. TCRdb applied fastp at Q25 and MiXCR to the public reads, then kept only in-frame beta chains. Records with the same CDR3 protein are collapsed into one entry carrying the most frequent genes and DNA. V and J calls and clone size were set by TCRdb, not the authors. The table for this sample lists about 7,200 distinct CDR3 sequences; roughly 34% of them were counted only once. Of the sample, about 24% falls within the top ten clones.

TRB repertoires were amplified using roughly 250-500 ng of genomic DNA isolated from blood. Findings and caveats that apply to the study as a whole: A total of 2,331 exclusive TCR clusters, including 30 to 40 low-pGen clusters, were found in the recovered cohort. TRBV/TRBJ gene usage was reported as strongly skewed in patients with COVID-19. Blood samples obtained from mildly ill patients during symptoms, as well as early samples obtained from severe cases, were available only in scarce numbers. The cohort was judged too small for assessing how HLA contributes to COVID-19 susceptibility or severity. Specific T cell subsets (CD4+/Treg/CD8+) and sorted SARS-CoV-2-responsive or tetramer+ T cells had not yet been sequenced, and the corresponding sequencing experiments were ongoing. It was stated that prospective validation of the reported TCR clusters was required before the clusters could be put to clinical use. TRB repertoires were found to be highly clonal in active COVID-19, whereas diversity and richness at recovery were found to rise above healthy donor levels.

The sequence was collected from a human donor who had recovered from COVID-19. The rearrangement combines TRBV18 with TRBJ2-5; the D gene lacks a confident call. Sequenced material: blood. The CDR3 region reads CASSPPVMVGGTQYF. In nucleotide form, the sequence is TGTGCCAGCTCACCACCGGTTATGGTGGGCGGGACCCAGTACTTC.